This is a list of T cell receptor beta chains from one sample in a study of blood T cell repertoires in COVID-19. TCRdb's table, derived via immunoSEQ multiplex PCR, lists solely in-frame clones and lacks some. Of roughly 200,000 clones listed, 80% to 90% are singletons. Sequenced: peripheral blood. These receptors all stem from a human donor with active or convalescent COVID-19. The donor label of this sample is uncertain. The CDR3 runs from the conserved cysteine through the conserved F or W. D genes are given only for firm matches. The size entry is marked missing in some rows and otherwise reads once, few, many or a size class.

TRBV19	TRBJ2-3	.	TRBD2	CASKDSGTNTDTQYF	TGTGCCAGTAAGGATAGCGGGACTAACACAGATACGCAGTATTTT
TRBV9	TRBJ2-1	once	TRBD2	CASSPSILAGGYNEQFF	TGTGCCAGCAGCCCTAGTATACTAGCGGGGGGTTACAATGAGCAGTTCTTC
TRBV11-2	TRBJ2-2	.	.	CASSFRGTAGELFF	TGTGCCAGCAGCTTCAGAGGAACGGCCGGGGAGCTGTTTTTT
TRBV19	TRBJ1-3	once	TRBD1	CATLDRGKGNTIYF	TGTGCCACTCTTGACAGGGGCAAAGGAAACACCATATATTTT
TRBV5-1	TRBJ2-1	.	TRBD2	CETLLAGVSSYNEQFF	TGCGAGACGCTGCTAGCGGGAGTATCCTCCTACAATGAGCAGTTCTTC
TRBV27	TRBJ2-1	few	.	CASSLSLNNEQFF	TGTGCCAGCAGTTTAAGCCTGAACAATGAGCAGTTCTTC
TRBV19	TRBJ2-2	once	.	CASSIRQGNTGELFF	TGTGCCAGTAGTATTAGGCAGGGTAACACCGGGGAGCTGTTTTTT
TRBV19	TRBJ2-3	.	TRBD1	CASRQRTGLSF	TGTGCCAGTAGACAAAGGACAGGGTTAAGTTTT
TRBV30	TRBJ2-1	.	.	CAWSVTPGGYNEQFF	TGTGCCTGGAGTGTAACCCCCGGCGGATACAATGAGCAGTTCTTC
TRBV27	TRBJ2-7	.	.	CASSSRQSRTYEQYF	TGTGCCAGCAGTTCCAGACAGTCTAGAACCTACGAGCAGTACTTC
TRBV7-9	TRBJ2-5	.	.	CASSLARVKETQYF	TGTGCCAGCAGCTTAGCGCGGGTAAAAGAGACCCAGTACTTC
TRBV6-2/TRBV6-3	TRBJ2-3	few	TRBD1	CASSYPTGQASTDTQYF	TGTGCCAGCAGTTACCCCACGGGACAGGCTAGCACAGATACGCAGTATTTT
TRBV14	TRBJ2-7	once	TRBD2	CASSQDASGSSYEQYF	TGTGCCAGCAGCCAAGATGCTAGCGGGAGCTCCTACGAGCAGTACTTC
TRBV3-1/TRBV3-2	TRBJ2-4	.	.	CASSQDRGARWNIQYF	TGTGCCAGCAGCCAAGATCGGGGGGCTCGATGGAACATTCAGTACTTC
TRBV28	TRBJ1-2	.	.	CASSSGGEYGYTF	TGTGCCAGCAGTTCAGGCGGGGAATATGGCTACACCTTC
TRBV7-3	TRBJ2-3	.	TRBD1	CASSLQGAMDTQYF	TGTGCCAGCAGCTTACAGGGGGCTATGGATACGCAGTATTTT
TRBV29-1	TRBJ2-1	.	TRBD2	CSVEGFSSGYNEQFF	TGCAGCGTTGAAGGCTTTTCTAGCGGTTACAATGAGCAGTTCTTC
TRBV6-6	TRBJ1-5	.	.	CASSYGQTYNQPQHF	TGTGCCAGCAGTTACGGACAGACCTACAATCAGCCCCAGCATTTT
TRBV29-1	TRBJ2-7	few	TRBD1	CSVAGDRGPYEQYF	TGCAGCGTTGCGGGGGACAGGGGACCTTACGAGCAGTACTTC
TRBV30	TRBJ2-1	once	.	CAWSRRDSTFNEQFF	TGTGCCTGGTCAAGGAGGGACAGCACTTTCAATGAGCAGTTCTTC
TRBV6-6	TRBJ2-2	.	.	CASSYLEEGTGELFF	TGTGCCAGCAGTTACCTCGAGGAAGGTACCGGGGAGCTGTTTTTT
TRBV12-3/TRBV12-4	TRBJ2-5	.	.	CASAGVETQYF	TGTGCCAGCGCGGGCGTGGAGACCCAGTACTTC
TRBV28	TRBJ1-1	few	.	CASSTHRGATEAFF	TGTGCCAGCAGCACACATAGAGGAGCCACTGAAGCTTTCTTT
TRBV5-6	TRBJ2-2	.	TRBD1	CASSLGGTDTGELFF	TGTGCCAGCAGCTTGGGTGGGACAGATACCGGGGAGCTGTTTTTT
TRBV27	TRBJ2-7	.	.	CASSLQLGYEQYF	TGTGCCAGCAGTTTACAACTCGGCTACGAGCAGTACTTC
TRBV30	TRBJ1-2	.	TRBD1	CAWSVQPTGDGYTF	TGTGCCTGGAGTGTACAACCCACAGGGGATGGCTACACCTTC
TRBV29-1	TRBJ1-3	.	.	CSVWTAGNTIYF	TGCAGCGTTTGGACAGCTGGAAACACCATATATTTT
TRBV11-2	TRBJ1-3	.	.	CASSFQGSSGNTIYF	TGTGCCAGCAGTTTCCAAGGGAGCTCTGGAAACACCATATATTTT
TRBV9	TRBJ2-7	.	TRBD1	CASSVGTGSHEQYF	TGTGCCAGCAGCGTAGGGACAGGGAGTCACGAGCAGTACTTC
TRBV5-1	TRBJ2-2	.	TRBD2	CASSFSSGFTGELFF	TGCGCCAGCAGCTTCTCTAGCGGGTTCACCGGGGAGCTGTTTTTT
TRBV3-1/TRBV3-2	TRBJ2-5	.	.	CASSQTFVWGWGKTQYF	TGTGCCAGCAGCCAAACCTTCGTGTGGGGTTGGGGCAAGACCCAGTACTTC
TRBV28	TRBJ1-5	.	TRBD1	CASSTTGGAGAANQPQHF	TGTGCCAGCAGTACTACAGGGGGCGCGGGGGCGGCTAATCAGCCCCAGCATTTT
TRBV28	TRBJ2-7	.	TRBD2	CASSSTSGGAGEQYF	TGTGCCAGCAGTTCTACTAGCGGGGGGGCCGGGGAGCAGTACTTC
TRBV19	TRBJ2-1	.	TRBD2	CASSKTSGSSYNEQFF	TGTGCCAGTAGTAAGACTAGCGGGTCCTCCTACAATGAGCAGTTCTTC
TRBV19	TRBJ2-3	.	TRBD2	CASSSIVLTSGPEDTQYF	TGTGCCAGTAGCTCTATAGTCCTTACTAGCGGCCCAGAAGATACGCAGTATTTT
TRBV2	TRBJ1-1	.	TRBD1	CASNKLTGPVTEAFF	TGTGCCAGCAATAAATTGACAGGGCCGGTCACTGAAGCTTTCTTT
TRBV19	TRBJ2-7	.	TRBD2	CASTPEGTSGIYEQYF	TGTGCCAGTACCCCCGAGGGGACTAGCGGAATTTACGAGCAGTACTTC
TRBV7-8	TRBJ2-7	once	.	CASSLEASSYEQYF	TGTGCCAGCAGCTTAGAGGCTAGCTCCTACGAGCAGTACTTC
TRBV2	TRBJ1-1	.	TRBD1	CASSRDSTEAFF	TGTGCCAGCAGTAGGGACAGCACTGAAGCTTTCTTT
TRBV30	TRBJ2-4	.	TRBD2	CAWSPPGLAFRAKNIQYF	TGTGCCTGGAGTCCCCCGGGACTAGCCTTTAGAGCCAAAAACATTCAGTACTTC
TRBV1	TRBJ2-1	.	.	CTSSHGQGRNNEQFF	TGCACCAGCAGCCACGGACAGGGGAGGAACAATGAGCAGTTCTTC
TRBV3-1/TRBV3-2	TRBJ2-3	.	TRBD2	CASSQQRGHTDTQYF	TGTGCCAGCAGCCAACAGCGGGGGCACACAGATACGCAGTATTTT
TRBV6-2/TRBV6-3	TRBJ1-1	.	TRBD1	CASSPSRQGLRAFF	TGTGCCAGCAGCCCATCCCGACAGGGGCTTAGAGCTTTCTTT
TRBV2	TRBJ1-5	.	.	CASSEAQGKQPQHF	TGTGCCAGCAGTGAAGCCCAGGGGAAACAGCCCCAGCATTTT
TRBV12-3/TRBV12-4	TRBJ2-3	.	.	CASSFHGDTQYF	TGTGCCAGCAGTTTTCACGGGGATACGCAGTATTTT
TRBV28	TRBJ2-7	.	TRBD1	CASSLWRTGTEQYF	TGTGCCAGCAGTTTATGGAGGACAGGGACCGAGCAGTACTTC
TRBV27	TRBJ1-1	.	TRBD1	CASTPQQGAVAFF	TGTGCCAGCACGCCCCAACAGGGGGCTGTAGCTTTCTTT
TRBV5-1	TRBJ2-3	.	.	CASSLGTHTDTQYF	TGCGCCAGCAGCTTAGGGACACACACAGATACGCAGTATTTT